Listed below are T cell receptor beta chains from one sample, sequenced in a study of vaccination and CD4 T cells after COVID-19. For these TCRs, the target antigens are not known. A single record per CDR3 protein comes from TCRdb applying MiXCR to the PCR reads. The sample lists roughly 15,000 distinct CDR3 sequences, under 55% occurring once. The material was CD4+ T cells from blood, cultured in vitro, obtained about 7 months after SARS-CoV-2 vaccination. These receptor sequences come from a human donor who had recovered from COVID-19. CDR3s include the opening cysteine and the closing phenylalanine or tryptophan. Each record gives: clone size, V gene, CDR3 length, CDR3 protein. Only part of the rows carry a size: once, few, many, or a class if the clone is expanded.

NA TRBV7-3 13 CASSLARGYGYTF
NA TRBV6-5 15 CASSYPARHSYEQYF
few TRBV20-1 15 CSARTGWGGYTEAFF
NA TRBV4-2 14 CASSHGEGTGELFF
NA TRBV6-1 15 CASSGPGPRPETQYF
NA TRBV7-2 15 CASSLAPGSSYEQYF
NA TRBV27 14 CASSRDRVGSPLHF
once TRBV20-1 12 CSARSGAGPRYF
NA TRBV7-2 15 CASSLVSALSRGYTF
NA TRBV6-2/TRBV6-3 16 CASSYGAGPHLRTQYF
NA TRBV20-1 13 CSAKDVGTDEQYF
few TRBV7-9 16 CASSPHGGQGPYEQYF
NA TRBV20-1 14 CSARDTTNVYGYTF
few TRBV6-5 13 CASSYPRGHGYTF
NA TRBV20-1 19 CSAAGWEVGGPSSYNEQFF
NA TRBV7-2 14 CASVGGRAGNTQYF
NA TRBV11-1 13 CASSFEVNYGYTF